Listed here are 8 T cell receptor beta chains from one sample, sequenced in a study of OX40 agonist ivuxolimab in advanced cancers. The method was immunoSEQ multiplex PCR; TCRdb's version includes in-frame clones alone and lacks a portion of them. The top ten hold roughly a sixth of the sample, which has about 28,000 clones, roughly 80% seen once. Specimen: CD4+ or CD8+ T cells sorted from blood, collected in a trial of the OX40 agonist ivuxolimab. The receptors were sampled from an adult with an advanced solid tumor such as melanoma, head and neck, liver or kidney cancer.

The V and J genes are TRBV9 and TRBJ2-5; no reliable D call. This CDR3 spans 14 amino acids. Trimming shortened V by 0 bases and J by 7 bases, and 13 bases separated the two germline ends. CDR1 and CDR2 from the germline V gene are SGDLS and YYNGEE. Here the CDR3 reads CASSVGRSLGTQYF. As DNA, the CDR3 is TGTGCCAGCAGCGTAGGACGGAGTCTTGGGACCCAGTACTTC. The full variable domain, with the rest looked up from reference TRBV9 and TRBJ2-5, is DSGVTQTPKHLITATGQRVTLRCSPRSGDLSVYWYQQSLDQGLQFLIQYYNGEERAKGNILERFSAQQFPDLHSELNLSSLELGDSALYFCASSVGRSLGTQYFGPGTRLLVL.

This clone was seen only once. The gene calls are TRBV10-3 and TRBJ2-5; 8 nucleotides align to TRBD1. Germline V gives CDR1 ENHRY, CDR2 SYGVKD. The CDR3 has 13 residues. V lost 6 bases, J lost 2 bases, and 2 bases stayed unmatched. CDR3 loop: CAIRTGEQETQYF. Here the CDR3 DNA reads TGTGCCATCAGGACAGGGGAACAAGAGACCCAGTACTTC.

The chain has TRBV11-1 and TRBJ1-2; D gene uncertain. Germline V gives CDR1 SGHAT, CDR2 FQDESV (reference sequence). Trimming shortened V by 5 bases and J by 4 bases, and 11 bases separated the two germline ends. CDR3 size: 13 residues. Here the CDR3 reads CASSLQQIYGYTF. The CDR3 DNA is TGTGCCAGCAGCCTCCAGCAGATCTATGGCTACACCTTC.

Here the CDR3 reads CASSVLGGGQPQHF. In DNA, the CDR3 is TGTGCCAGCAGCGTGTTGGGTGGGGGACAGCCCCAGCATTTT. This chain links TRBV28 with TRBJ1-5; a weak D match, TRBD1 (5 bases). Germline lookup yields CDR1 MDHEN and CDR2 SYDVKM. V lost 6 bases and J lost 7, with 16 bases in between. CDR3 length equals 14 residues.

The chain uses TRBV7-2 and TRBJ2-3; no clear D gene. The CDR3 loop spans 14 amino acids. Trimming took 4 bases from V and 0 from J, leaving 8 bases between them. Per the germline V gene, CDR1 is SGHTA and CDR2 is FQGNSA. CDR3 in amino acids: CASSSSLSTDTQYF. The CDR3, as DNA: TGTGCCAGCAGCTCTTCTCTGAGCACAGATACGCAGTATTTT.

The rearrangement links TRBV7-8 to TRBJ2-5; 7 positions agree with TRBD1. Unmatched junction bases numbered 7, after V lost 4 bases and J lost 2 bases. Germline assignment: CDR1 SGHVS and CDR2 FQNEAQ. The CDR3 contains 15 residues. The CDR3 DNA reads TGTGCCAGCAGCTCGTACGTGGGACAGCAAGAGACCCAGTACTTC. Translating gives CASSSYVGQQETQYF.

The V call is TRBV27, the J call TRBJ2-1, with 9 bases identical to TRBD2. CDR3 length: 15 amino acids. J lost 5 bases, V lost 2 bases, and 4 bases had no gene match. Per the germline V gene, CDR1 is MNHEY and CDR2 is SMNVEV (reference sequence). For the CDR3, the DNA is TGTGCCAGCAGTTTAGCGGGAGGGCCCCACAATGAGCAGTTCTTC. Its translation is CASSLAGGPHNEQFF.

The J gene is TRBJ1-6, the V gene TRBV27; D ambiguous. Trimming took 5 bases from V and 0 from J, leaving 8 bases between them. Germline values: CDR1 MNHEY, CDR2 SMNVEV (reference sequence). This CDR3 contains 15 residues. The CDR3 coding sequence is TGTGCCAGCAGTATTGGGAGCTCCTATAATTCACCCCTCCACTTT. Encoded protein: CASSIGSSYNSPLHF.